Listed below are T cell receptor beta chains from one sample, sequenced in a study of blood T cell repertoires in COVID-19. Only in-frame clones appear in the TCRdb table, and some are missing; sequencing was by immunoSEQ multiplex PCR. The sample holds fewer than 350,000 clones, roughly 89% seen once. The specimen was peripheral blood. These receptors originate from a woman in her sixties or seventies with COVID-19, enrolled during active disease. Both conserved end residues are part of each CDR3. The order of the fields is CDR3 DNA, CDR3 protein, clone size, J gene, CDR3 length, D gene, V gene. The D gene is left open where the match is weak. Clone size is not always given. Where it is, it says once, few, many or a class for expanded clones.

TGTGCCAGCAGCTCCGACAGGGGCACTGAAGCTTTCTTT,CASSSDRGTEAFF,.,TRBJ1-1,13,TRBD1,TRBV9
TGTGCCAGCAGTCAGACTAGCGAATCGAACACCGGGGAGCTGTTTTTT,CASSQTSESNTGELFF,.,TRBJ2-2,16,TRBD2,TRBV4-2
TGTGCCACCCGGCGAGGGTGGCAAGAGACCCAGTACTTC,CATRRGWQETQYF,.,TRBJ2-5,13,.,TRBV15
TGTGCCAGTCGCTCCGGCCTGGGCAGGGGAACGAACACTGAAGCTTTCTTT,CASRSGLGRGTNTEAFF,.,TRBJ1-1,17,.,TRBV19
TGTGCCAGCAGCCGGGGACTAGCGGGGGGAGGTGGAGAGACCCAGTACTTC,CASSRGLAGGGGETQYF,.,TRBJ2-5,17,TRBD2,TRBV7-8
TGCGCCAGCAGCCAAGAACGGACATACCTGAGCTCTGGAAACACCATATATTTT,CASSQERTYLSSGNTIYF,.,TRBJ1-3,18,.,TRBV4-1
TGTGCCAGCGGGAGGACGGCTAATGAAAAACTGTTTTTT,CASGRTANEKLFF,.,TRBJ1-4,13,.,TRBV12-3/TRBV12-4
TGCGCCAGCAGCCCCCACTCGGGGGGGAGCACTGAAGCTTTCTTT,CASSPHSGGSTEAFF,.,TRBJ1-1,15,.,TRBV5-1
TGTGCCAGCTGCAGGGGGTGGAACACTGAAGCTTTCTTT,CASCRGWNTEAFF,few,TRBJ1-1,13,TRBD1,TRBV7-2
TGTGCCAGCAGTTTAACTCCCTACGAGCAGTACTTC,CASSLTPYEQYF,.,TRBJ2-7,12,.,TRBV28
TGTGCCAGCAGGGGGGCTAGCGGGGGAATAAAGACCCAGTACTTC,CASRGASGGIKTQYF,.,TRBJ2-5,15,TRBD2,TRBV2
TGTGCCAGCAGCTCGATTCCGGGACAGGGGGGCGGGCAGCTGTTTTTT,CASSSIPGQGGGQLFF,.,TRBJ2-2,16,TRBD1,TRBV11-2
TGTGCCAGCAGCGTATCGATAGGGGTCACTGAAGCTTTCTTT,CASSVSIGVTEAFF,.,TRBJ1-1,14,.,TRBV9
TGTGCCAGCAGTTTCCCTAATCAGCCCCAGCATTTT,CASSFPNQPQHF,.,TRBJ1-5,12,.,TRBV6-5
TGCGCCAGCAGCTTGGATGGGAGCCCCTATGGCTACACCTTC,CASSLDGSPYGYTF,.,TRBJ1-2,14,.,TRBV5-1
TGTGCCAGCAGCCTACTAGCGGGAGAGACCCAGTACTTC,CASSLLAGETQYF,once,TRBJ2-5,13,TRBD2,TRBV7-2
TGTGCCAGCAGCTTCGAGGGTCGACTAGCGGGGGGACTCTACGAGCAGTACTTC,CASSFEGRLAGGLYEQYF,.,TRBJ2-7,18,TRBD2,TRBV13